Sequencing of this T cell receptor (beta chain) was carried out in a study of blood T cell repertoires in COVID-19. Study information: The cDNA or gDNA used as material had been derived from T cells, B-cell-depleted T cells, or PBMCs.

The method was immunoSEQ multiplex PCR; TCRdb's version includes in-frame clones alone and lacks a portion of them. The sample records approximately 350,000 clones, around 91% being singletons. Trimming cost V 6 bases and J 4 bases; bases outside gene matches: 7. Germline V gives CDR1 DFQATT, CDR2 SNEGSKA (reference sequence). The CDR3 runs 13 residues. Only one count was recorded for this clone. V usage is TRBV20-1 and J usage is TRBJ1-2; the match to TRBD1 covers 8 bases. The sequenced sample consisted of peripheral blood. The source is a woman under 30 who had recovered from COVID-19. CDR3 coding DNA: TGCAGTGCAAGTCCGGGACAGGCCTATGGCTACACCTTC. This codes for CSASPGQAYGYTF.